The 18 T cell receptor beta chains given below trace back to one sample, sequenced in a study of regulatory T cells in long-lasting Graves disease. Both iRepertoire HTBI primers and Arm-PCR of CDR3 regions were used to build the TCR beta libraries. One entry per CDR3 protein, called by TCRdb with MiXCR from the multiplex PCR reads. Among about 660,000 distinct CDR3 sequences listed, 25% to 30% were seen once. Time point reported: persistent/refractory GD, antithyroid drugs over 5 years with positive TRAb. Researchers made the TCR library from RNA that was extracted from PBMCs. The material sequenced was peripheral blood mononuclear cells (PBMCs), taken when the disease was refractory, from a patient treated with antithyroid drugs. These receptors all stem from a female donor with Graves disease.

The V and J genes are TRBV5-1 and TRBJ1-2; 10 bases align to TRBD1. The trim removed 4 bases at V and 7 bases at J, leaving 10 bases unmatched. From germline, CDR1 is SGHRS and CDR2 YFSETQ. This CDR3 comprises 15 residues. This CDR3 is CASSGTTGGHSGYTF. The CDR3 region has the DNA TGCGCCAGCAGCGGAACGACAGGGGGCCATAGTGGCTACACCTTC.

The CDR3 region is CANTPRGSSSGANVLTF. The CDR3 nucleotides read TGTGCCAACACTCCTCGGGGGTCGAGCTCTGGGGCCAACGTCCTGACTTTC. This chain links TRBV12-3 or TRBV12-4 with TRBJ2-6; tentative D call: TRBD2 (6 bases). This CDR3 comprises 17 residues. V lost 10 bases and J 0 bases, leaving 19 bases between the germline ends.

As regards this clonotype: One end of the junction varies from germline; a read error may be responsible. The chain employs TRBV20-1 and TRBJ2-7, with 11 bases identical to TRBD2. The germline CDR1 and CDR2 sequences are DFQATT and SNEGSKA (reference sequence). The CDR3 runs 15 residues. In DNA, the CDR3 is TGCGGTGCTAGAGATCAAAGGACTAGCGGGTACGAGCAGTACTTC. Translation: CGARDQRTSGYEQYF.

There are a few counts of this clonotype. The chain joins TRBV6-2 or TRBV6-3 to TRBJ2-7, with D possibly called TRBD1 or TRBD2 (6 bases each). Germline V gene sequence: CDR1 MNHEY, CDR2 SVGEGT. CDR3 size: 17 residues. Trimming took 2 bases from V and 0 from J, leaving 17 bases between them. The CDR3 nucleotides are TGTGCCAGCAGTTACGCAGGACAGAGCGGGTCCTCCTACGAGCAGTACTTC. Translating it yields CASSYAGQSGSSYEQYF.

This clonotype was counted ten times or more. DNA of the CDR3: TGCAGTGCTAGGGGACAGGGCCACTACGAGCAGTACTTC. As protein: CSARGQGHYEQYF. The chain links TRBV20-1 to TRBJ2-7, with 9 bases aligning to TRBD1. This CDR3 comprises 13 residues. In germline, CDR1 is DFQATT, CDR2 SNEGSKA (reference sequence). V lost 3 bases to trimming and J lost 3 bases; unmatched junction nucleotides: 3.

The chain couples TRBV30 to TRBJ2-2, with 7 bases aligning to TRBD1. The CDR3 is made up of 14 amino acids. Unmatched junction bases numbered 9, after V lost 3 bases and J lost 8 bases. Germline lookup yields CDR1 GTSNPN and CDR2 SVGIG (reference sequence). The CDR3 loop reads CAWSLKGAQGELFF. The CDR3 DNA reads TGTGCCTGGAGCCTGAAGGGGGCACAGGGGGAGCTGTTTTTT.

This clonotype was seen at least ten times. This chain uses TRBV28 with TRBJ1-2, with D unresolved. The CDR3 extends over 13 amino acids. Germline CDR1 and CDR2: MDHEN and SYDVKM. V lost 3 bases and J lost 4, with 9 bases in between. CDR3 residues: CASSLLRTYGYTF. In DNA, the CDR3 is TGTGCCAGCAGTTTGTTAAGGACCTATGGCTACACCTTC.

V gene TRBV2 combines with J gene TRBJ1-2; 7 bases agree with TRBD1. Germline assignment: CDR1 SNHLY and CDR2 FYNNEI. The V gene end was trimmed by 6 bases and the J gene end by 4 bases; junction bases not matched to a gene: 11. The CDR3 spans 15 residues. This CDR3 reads CASRVKGQAIYGYTF. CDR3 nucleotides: TGTGCCAGCAGGGTTAAAGGACAGGCCATCTATGGCTACACCTTC.

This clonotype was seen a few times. The CDR3 coding sequence is TGTGCCAGCAGTGAATTGGGGGGGACTAGCGGATGCACAGATACGCAGTATTTT. Protein: CASSELGGTSGCTDTQYF. The V gene is TRBV2, the J gene TRBJ2-3, with 11 nucleotides matching TRBD2. Germline lookup yields CDR1 SNHLY and CDR2 FYNNEI. Trimming took 2 bases from V and 1 from J; bases not matched to a gene: 8. This CDR3 region has 18 residues.

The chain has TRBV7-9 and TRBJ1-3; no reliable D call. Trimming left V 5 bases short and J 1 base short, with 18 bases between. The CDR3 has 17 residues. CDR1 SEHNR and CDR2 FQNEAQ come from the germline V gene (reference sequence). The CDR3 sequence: CASSQPAGVSSGNTIYF. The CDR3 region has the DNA TGTGCCAGCAGCCAACCGGCGGGCGTCTCGTCTGGAAACACCATATATTTT. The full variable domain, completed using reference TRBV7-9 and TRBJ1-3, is DTGVSQNPRHKITKRGQNVTFRCDPISEHNRLYWYRQTLGQGPEFLTYFQNEAQLEKSRLLSDRFSAERPKGSFSTLEIQRTEQGDSAMYLCASSQPAGVSSGNTIYFGEGSWLTVV.

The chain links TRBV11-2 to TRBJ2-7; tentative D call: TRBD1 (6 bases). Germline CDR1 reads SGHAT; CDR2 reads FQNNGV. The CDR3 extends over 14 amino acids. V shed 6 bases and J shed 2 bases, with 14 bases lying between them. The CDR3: CASSHSGATYEQYF. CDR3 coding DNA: TGTGCCAGCAGTCACTCAGGGGCCACCTACGAGCAGTACTTC.

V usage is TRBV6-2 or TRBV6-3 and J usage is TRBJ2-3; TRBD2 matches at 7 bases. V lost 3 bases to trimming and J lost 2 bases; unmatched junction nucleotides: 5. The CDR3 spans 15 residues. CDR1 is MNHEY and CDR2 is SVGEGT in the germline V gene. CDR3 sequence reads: CASSYGLAVTDTQYF. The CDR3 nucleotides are TGTGCCAGCAGTTATGGGCTAGCGGTCACAGATACGCAGTATTTT.

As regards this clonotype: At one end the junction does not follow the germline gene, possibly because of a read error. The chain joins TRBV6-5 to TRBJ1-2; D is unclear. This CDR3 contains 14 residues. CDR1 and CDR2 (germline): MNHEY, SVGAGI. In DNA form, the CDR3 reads TGTACCAGCAGTTACTCGATGGGGAACTATGGCTACACCTTC. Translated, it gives CTSSYSMGNYGYTF.

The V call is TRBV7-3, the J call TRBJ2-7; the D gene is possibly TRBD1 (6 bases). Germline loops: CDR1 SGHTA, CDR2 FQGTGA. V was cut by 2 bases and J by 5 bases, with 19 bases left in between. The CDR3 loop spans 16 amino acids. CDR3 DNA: TGTGCCAGCAGCTTAGTCCCCCGCGAGGGGGAGAACGAGCAGTACTTC. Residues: CASSLVPREGENEQYF.

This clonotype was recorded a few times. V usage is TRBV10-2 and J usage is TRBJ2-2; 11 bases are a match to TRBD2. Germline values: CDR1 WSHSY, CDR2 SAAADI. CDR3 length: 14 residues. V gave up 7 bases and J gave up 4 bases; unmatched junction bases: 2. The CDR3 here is CASKGLAVTGELFF. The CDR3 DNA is TGCGCCAGCAAGGGACTAGCGGTCACCGGGGAGCTGTTTTTT.

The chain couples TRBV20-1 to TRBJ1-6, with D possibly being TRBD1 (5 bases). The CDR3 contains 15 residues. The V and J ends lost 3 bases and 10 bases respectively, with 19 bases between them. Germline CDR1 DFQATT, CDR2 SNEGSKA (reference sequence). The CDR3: CSASSSGLGGSPLHF. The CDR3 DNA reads TGCAGTGCTAGTTCTTCTGGGCTTGGGGGATCACCCCTCCACTTT.

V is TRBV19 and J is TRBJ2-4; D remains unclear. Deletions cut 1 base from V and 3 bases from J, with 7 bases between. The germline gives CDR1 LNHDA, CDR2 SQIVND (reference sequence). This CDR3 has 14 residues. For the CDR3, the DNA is TGTGCCAGTAGTATAGGGCTCCTCAAAAACATTCAGTACTTC. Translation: CASSIGLLKNIQYF.

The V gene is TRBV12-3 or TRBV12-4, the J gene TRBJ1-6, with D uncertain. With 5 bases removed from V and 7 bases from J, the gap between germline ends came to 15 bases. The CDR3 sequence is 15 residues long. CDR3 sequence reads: CASSHSTGRNSPLHF. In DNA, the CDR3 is TGTGCCAGCAGTCACAGCACGGGTCGGAATTCACCCCTCCACTTT.